What follows is one T cell receptor (beta chain) and its context. Its antigen remains unknown. This specimen comes from a study of cytomegalovirus exposure and HLA in healthy donors. Whole-study context: In a later analysis, the 110 or so validation repertoires were reported to have used the same platform as the 600 to 700 first-cohort repertoires.

Whole-study findings and limits: According to a later analysis, TCR clusters from the first cohort tended to co-occur in the 120 or so validation repertoires. Through in vitro validation, three CMV-associated chains were shown to be specific for CMV antigens. TCR beta chains numbering more than 150 were designated cytomegalovirus-associated.

Germline V CDR1 and CDR2: MDHEN, SYDVKM. The CDR3 length is 13 residues. The ends were cut back, 4 bases at V and 6 bases at J, with 7 bases in the middle. Sequencing was performed with immunoSEQ multiplex PCR; in TCRdb, only in-frame clones are kept and a portion is missing. The sample consists of around 350,000 clones, approximately 90% of them appearing once. The chain carries TRBV28 and TRBJ1-6; weak D call: TRBD1 (6 bases). Sequencing input: PBMCs. The clonotype comes from a woman younger than 35 in good health and CMV-seronegative. CDR3 sequence reads: CASSWTANSPLHF. In nucleotides, the CDR3 is TGTGCCAGCAGTTGGACAGCTAATTCACCCCTCCACTTT.